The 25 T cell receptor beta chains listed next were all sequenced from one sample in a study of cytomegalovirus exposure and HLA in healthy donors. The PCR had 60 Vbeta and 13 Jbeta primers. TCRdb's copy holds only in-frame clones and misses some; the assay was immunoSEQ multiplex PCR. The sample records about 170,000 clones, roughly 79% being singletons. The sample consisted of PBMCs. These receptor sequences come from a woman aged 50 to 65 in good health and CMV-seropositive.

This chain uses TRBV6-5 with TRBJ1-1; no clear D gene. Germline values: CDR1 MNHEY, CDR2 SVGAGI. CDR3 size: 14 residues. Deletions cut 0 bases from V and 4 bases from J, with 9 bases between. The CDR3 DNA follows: TGTGCCAGCAGTTACTCGATCGGGAGCACTGAAGCTTTCTTT. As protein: CASSYSIGSTEAFF.

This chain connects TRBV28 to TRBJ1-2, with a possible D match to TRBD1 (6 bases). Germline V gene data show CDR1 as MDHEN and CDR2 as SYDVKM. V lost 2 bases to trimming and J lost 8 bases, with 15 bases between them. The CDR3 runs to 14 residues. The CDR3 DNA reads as TGTGCCAGCAGTTTAACGCCGGACAGACACGGCTACACCTTC. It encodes CASSLTPDRHGYTF.

CDR3 DNA: TGTGCCACCAGCAGAGTGGCAGGGGTTTTATCCGGGGAGCTGTTTTTT. As protein: CATSRVAGVLSGELFF. The rearrangement joins TRBV15 to TRBJ2-2; D is possibly TRBD1 (6 bases). CDR3 size: 16 residues. Germline CDR1 and CDR2: LNHNV and YYDKDF (reference sequence). V was pared by 1 base and J by 6 bases, with 15 bases between.

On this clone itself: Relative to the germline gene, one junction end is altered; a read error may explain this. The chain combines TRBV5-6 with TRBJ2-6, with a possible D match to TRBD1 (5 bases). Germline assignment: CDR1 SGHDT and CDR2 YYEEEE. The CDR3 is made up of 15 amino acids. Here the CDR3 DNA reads TGTGCCAGCAGCTGGAGATTTACTGGGGCCAACGGCCTGACTTTC. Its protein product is CASSWRFTGANGLTF.

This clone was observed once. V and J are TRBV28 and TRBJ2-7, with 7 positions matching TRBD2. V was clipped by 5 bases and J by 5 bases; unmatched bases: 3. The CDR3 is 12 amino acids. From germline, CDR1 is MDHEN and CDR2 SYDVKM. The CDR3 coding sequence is TGTGCCAGCAGTGCGGGGGTGCACGAGCAGTACTTC. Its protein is CASSAGVHEQYF.

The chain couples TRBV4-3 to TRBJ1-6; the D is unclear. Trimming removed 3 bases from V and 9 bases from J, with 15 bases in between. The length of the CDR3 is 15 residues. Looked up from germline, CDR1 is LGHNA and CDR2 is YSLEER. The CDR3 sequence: CASSQHFAPGSPLHF. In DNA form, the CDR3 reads TGCGCCAGCAGCCAGCACTTCGCGCCAGGTTCACCCCTCCACTTT.

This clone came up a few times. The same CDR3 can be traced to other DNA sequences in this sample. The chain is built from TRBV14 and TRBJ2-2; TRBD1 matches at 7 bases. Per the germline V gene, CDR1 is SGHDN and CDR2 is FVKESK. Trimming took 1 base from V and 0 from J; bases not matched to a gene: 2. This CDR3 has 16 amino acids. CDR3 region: CASSQGGTANTGELFF. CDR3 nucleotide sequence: TGTGCCAGCAGCCAAGGAGGGACAGCGAACACCGGGGAGCTGTTTTTT. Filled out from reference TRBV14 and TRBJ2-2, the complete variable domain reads EAGVTQFPSHSVIEKGQTVTLRCDPISGHDNLYWYRRVMGKEIKFLLHFVKESKQDESGMPNNRFLAERTGGTYSTLKVQPAELEDSGVYFCASSQGGTANTGELFFGEGSRLTVL.

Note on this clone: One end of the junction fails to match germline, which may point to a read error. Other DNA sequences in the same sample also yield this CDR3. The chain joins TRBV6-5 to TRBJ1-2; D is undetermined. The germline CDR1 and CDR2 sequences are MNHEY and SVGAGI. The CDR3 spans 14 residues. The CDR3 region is CASSPRGGVYGYTF. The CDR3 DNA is TGTGCCAGCAGCCCCCGGGGAGGTGTCTATGGCTACACCTTT.

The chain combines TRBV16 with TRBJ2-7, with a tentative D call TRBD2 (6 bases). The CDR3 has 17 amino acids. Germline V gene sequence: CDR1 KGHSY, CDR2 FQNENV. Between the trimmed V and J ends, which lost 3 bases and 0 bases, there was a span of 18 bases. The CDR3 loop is CASSHPGGRGTSYEQYF. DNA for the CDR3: TGTGCCAGCAGCCACCCGGGCGGTCGGGGGACCTCCTACGAGCAGTACTTC.

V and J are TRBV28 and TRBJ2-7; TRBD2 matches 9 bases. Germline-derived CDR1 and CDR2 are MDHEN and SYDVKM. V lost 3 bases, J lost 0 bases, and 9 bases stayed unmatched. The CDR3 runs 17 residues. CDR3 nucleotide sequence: TGTGCCAGCAGTTTTGATCCCCTAGCGGGGTTCTCCTACGAGCAGTACTTC. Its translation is CASSFDPLAGFSYEQYF.

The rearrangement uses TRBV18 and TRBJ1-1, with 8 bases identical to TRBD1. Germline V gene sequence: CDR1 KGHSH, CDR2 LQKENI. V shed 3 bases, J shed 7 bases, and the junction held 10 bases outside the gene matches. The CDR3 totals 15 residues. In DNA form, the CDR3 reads TGTGCCAGCTCACCGCTAGGACAGGGAAAGAGTGAAGCTTTCTTT. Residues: CASSPLGQGKSEAFF.

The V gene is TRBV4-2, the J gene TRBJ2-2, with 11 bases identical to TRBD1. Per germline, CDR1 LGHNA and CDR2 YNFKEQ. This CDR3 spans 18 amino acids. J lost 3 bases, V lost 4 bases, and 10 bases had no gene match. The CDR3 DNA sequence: TGTGCCAGCAGCCCGCGTCCGGGGACAGGGGGATACACCGGGGAGCTGTTTTTT. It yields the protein CASSPRPGTGGYTGELFF.

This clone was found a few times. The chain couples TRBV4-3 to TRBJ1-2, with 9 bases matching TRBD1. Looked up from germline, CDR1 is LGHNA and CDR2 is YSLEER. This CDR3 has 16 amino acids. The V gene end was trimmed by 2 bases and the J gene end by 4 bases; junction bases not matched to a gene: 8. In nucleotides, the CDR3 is TGCGCCAGCAGCCAACGCCCGACAGGGGGTATCTATGGCTACACCTTC. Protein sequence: CASSQRPTGGIYGYTF.

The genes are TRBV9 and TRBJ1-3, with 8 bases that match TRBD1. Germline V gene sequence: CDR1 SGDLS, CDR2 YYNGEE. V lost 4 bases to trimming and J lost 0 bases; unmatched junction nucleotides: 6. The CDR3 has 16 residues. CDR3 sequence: CASSPYDRGSGNTIYF. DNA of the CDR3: TGTGCCAGCAGCCCATACGACAGGGGCTCTGGAAACACCATATATTTT. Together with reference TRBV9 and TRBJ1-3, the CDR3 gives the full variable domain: DSGVTQTPKHLITATGQRVTLRCSPRSGDLSVYWYQQSLDQGLQFLIQYYNGEERAKGNILERFSAQQFPDLHSELNLSSLELGDSALYFCASSPYDRGSGNTIYFGEGSWLTVV.

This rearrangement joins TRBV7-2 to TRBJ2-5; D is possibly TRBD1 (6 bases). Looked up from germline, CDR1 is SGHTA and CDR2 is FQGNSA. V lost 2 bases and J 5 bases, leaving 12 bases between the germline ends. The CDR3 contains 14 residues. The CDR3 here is CASSLNPGDETQYF. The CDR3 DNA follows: TGTGCCAGCAGCTTAAATCCAGGGGATGAGACCCAGTACTTC.

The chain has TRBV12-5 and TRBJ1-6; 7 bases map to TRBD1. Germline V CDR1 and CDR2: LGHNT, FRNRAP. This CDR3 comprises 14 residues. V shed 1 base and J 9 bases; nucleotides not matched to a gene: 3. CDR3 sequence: CASGLENRGSPLHF. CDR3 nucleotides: TGTGCTAGTGGTTTGGAAAACAGGGGTTCACCCCTCCACTTT.

The CDR3 region has the DNA TGTGCCAGCAGCTCTAACTCAGGGAACACTGAAGCTTTCTTT. It specifies CASSSNSGNTEAFF. V is TRBV11-2 and J is TRBJ1-1, with D hard to call. V shed 4 bases and J shed 1 base, with 10 bases lying between them. In germline, CDR1 is SGHAT, CDR2 FQNNGV. The CDR3 runs 14 residues.

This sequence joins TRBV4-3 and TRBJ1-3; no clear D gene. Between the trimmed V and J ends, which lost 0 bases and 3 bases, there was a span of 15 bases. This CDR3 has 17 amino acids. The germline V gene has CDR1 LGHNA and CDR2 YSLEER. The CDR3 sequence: CASSQDSTARGGNTIYF. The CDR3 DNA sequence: TGCGCCAGCAGCCAAGATAGTACAGCCCGGGGTGGAAACACCATATATTTT.

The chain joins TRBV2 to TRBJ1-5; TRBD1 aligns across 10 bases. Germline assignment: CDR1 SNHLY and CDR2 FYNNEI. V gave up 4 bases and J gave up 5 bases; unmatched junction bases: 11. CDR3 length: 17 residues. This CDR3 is CASSAGNRDRGYQPQHF. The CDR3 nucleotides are TGTGCCAGCAGTGCGGGGAACCGGGACAGGGGTTATCAGCCCCAGCATTTT.

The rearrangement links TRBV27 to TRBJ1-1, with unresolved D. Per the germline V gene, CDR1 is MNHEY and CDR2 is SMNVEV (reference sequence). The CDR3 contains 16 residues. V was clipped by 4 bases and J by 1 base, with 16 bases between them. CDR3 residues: CASSSGRGLWNTEAFF. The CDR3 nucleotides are TGTGCCAGCAGTTCCGGCCGGGGTCTGTGGAACACTGAAGCTTTCTTT.

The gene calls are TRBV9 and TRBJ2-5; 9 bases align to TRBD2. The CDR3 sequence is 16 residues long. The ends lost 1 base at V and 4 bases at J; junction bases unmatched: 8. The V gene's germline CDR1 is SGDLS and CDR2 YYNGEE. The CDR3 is CASSVIGGGGGETQYF. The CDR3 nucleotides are TGTGCCAGCAGCGTAATAGGAGGCGGGGGGGGAGAGACCCAGTACTTC.

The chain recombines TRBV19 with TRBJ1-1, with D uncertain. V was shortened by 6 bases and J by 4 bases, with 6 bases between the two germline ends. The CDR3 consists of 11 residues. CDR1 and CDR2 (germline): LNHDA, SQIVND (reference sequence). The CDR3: CASRGATEAFF. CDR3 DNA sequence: TGTGCCAGTAGAGGAGCCACTGAAGCTTTCTTT.

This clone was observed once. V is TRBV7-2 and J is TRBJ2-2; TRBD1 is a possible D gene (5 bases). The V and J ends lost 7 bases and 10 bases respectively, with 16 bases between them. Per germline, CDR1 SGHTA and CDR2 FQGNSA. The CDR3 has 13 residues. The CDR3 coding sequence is TGTGCCAGCAAGCAGGGAACAGGTGCGGAGCTGTTTTTT. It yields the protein CASKQGTGAELFF.

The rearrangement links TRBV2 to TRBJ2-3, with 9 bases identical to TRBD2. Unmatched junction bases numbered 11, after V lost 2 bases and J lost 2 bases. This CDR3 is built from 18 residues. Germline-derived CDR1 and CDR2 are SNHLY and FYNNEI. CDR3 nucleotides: TGTGCCAGCAGTGAATCTCTGCGGGGGGGCCCCGCCACAGATACGCAGTATTTT. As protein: CASSESLRGGPATDTQYF.

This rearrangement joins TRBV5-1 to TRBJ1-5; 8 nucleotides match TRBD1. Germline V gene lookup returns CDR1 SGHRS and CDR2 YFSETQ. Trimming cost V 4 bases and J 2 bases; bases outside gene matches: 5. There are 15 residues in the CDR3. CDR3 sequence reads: CASSPAGGRNQPQHF. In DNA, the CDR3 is TGCGCCAGCAGCCCGGCAGGGGGCCGCAATCAGCCCCAGCATTTT.